This section outlines one T cell receptor beta chain sequence together with its context. Its specificity is unknown. The assay was immunoSEQ multiplex PCR, and TCRdb's table has in-frame clones only and misses some. The sample gives 150,000 or so clones, 86% of which show up once; around 2.1% is in the top ten. This entry belongs to a study of cytomegalovirus exposure and HLA in healthy donors. The junction had 10 bases not matched to a gene; V was cut back by 6 bases and J by 5 bases. This CDR3 spans 15 amino acids. Germline values: CDR1 KGHSH, CDR2 LQKENI. General study findings and limits: The study put under 200 TCR beta chains on its list as cytomegalovirus-associated.

Sequenced sample: PBMCs. The sequence was collected from a human donor in good health. The V call is TRBV18, the J call TRBJ2-1, with 7 positions matching TRBD2. CDR3 DNA sequence: TGTGCCAGCTCCCGGACTAGTGGGTCCCACAATGAGCAGTTCTTC. Encoded protein: CASSRTSGSHNEQFF. Full variable domain (rest looked up from reference TRBV18 and TRBJ2-1): NAGVMQNPRHLVRRRGQEARLRCSPMKGHSHVYWYRQLPEEGLKFMVYLQKENIIDESGMPKERFSAEFPKEGPSILRIQQVVRGDSAAYFCASSRTSGSHNEQFFGPGTRLTVL.